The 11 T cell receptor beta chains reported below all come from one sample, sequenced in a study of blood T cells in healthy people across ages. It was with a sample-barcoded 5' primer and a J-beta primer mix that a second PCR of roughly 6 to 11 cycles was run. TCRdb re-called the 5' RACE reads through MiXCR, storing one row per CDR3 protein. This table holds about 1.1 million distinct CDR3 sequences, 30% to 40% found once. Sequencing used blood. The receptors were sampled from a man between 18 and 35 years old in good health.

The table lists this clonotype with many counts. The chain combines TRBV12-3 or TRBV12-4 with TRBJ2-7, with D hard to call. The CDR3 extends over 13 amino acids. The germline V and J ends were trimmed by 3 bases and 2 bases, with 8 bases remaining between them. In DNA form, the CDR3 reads TGTGCCAGCAGTTTGGTGTCGCCCTACGAGCAGTACTTC. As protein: CASSLVSPYEQYF.

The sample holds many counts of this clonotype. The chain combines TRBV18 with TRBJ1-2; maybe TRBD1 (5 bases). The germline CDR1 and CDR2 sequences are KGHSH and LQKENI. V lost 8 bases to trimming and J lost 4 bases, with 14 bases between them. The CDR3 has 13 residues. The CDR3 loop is CASSPPGFYGYTF. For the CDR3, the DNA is TGTGCCAGCAGCCCCCCAGGGTTCTATGGCTACACCTTC.

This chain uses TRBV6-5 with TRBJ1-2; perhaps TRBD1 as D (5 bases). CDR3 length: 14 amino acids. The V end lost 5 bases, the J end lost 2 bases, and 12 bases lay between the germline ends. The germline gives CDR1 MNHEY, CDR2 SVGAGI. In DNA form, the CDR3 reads TGTGCCAGCAGTCTCGGGGCGCTGAACTATGGCTACACCTTC. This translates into CASSLGALNYGYTF.

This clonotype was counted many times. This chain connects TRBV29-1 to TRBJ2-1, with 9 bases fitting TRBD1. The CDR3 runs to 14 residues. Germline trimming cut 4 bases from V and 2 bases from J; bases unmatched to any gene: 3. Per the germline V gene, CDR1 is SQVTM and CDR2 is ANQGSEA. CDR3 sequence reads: CSVVRQGAYNEQFF. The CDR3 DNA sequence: TGCAGCGTTGTAAGACAGGGGGCCTACAATGAGCAGTTCTTC.

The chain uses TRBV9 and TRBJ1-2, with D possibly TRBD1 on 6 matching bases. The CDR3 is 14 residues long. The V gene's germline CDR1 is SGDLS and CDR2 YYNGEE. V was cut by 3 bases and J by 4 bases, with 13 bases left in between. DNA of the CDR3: TGTGCCAGCAGCGCTGTGGACAGAATCTATGGCTACACCTTC. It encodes CASSAVDRIYGYTF.

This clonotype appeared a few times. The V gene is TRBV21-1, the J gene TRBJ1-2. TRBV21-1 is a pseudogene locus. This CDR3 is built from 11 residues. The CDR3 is CASSKTGGYTF. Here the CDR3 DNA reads TGTGCCAGCAGCAAAACGGGGGGCTACACCTTC.

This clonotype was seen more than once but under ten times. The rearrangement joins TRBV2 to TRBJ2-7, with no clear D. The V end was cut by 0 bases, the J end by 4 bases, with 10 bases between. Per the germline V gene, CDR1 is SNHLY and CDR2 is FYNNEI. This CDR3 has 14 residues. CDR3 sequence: CASSEAKRRYEQYF. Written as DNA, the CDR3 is TGTGCCAGCAGTGAAGCTAAGAGAAGGTACGAGCAGTACTTC.

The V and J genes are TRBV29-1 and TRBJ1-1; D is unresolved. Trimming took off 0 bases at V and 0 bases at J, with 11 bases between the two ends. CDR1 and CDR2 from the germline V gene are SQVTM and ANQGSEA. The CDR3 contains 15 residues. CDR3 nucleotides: TGCAGCGTTGAAGATTGGGGTCAGTTGAACACTGAAGCTTTCTTT. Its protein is CSVEDWGQLNTEAFF. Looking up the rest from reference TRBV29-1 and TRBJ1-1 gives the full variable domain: SAVISQKPSRDICQRGTSLTIQCQVDSQVTMMFWYRQQPGQSLTLIATANQGSEATYESGFVIDKFPISRPNLTFSTLTVSNMSPEDSSIYLCSVEDWGQLNTEAFFGQGTRLTVV.

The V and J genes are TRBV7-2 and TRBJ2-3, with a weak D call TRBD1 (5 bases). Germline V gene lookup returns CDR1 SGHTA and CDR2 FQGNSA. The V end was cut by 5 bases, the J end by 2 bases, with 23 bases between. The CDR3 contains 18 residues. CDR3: CASSPGFGQGRDTDTQYF. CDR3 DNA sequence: TGTGCCAGCAGCCCAGGGTTTGGCCAGGGTCGTGACACAGATACGCAGTATTTT.

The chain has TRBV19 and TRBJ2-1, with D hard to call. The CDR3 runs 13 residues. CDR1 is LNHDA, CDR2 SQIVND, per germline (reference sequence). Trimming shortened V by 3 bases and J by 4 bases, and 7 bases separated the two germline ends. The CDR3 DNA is TGTGCCAGTAGTATCAGGCAGTACAATGAGCAGTTCTTC. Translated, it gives CASSIRQYNEQFF.

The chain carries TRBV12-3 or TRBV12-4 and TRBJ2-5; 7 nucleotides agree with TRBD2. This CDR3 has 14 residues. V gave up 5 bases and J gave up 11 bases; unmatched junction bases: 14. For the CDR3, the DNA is TGTGCCAGCAGTCCGCGGGCGGGGGTCAATGAGCAGTACTTC. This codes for CASSPRAGVNEQYF.